This entry features one T cell receptor (beta chain) sequence. The authors ran a second PCR of about 6 to 11 cycles using a sample-barcoded 5' primer and a J-beta primer mix. Each cDNA molecule was tagged by a template-switch adaptor that had 12 random nucleotides. A single record per CDR3 protein comes from TCRdb applying MiXCR to the 5' RACE reads. This table holds around 940,000 distinct CDR3 sequences, about 51% found once. This specimen comes from a study of blood T cells in healthy people across ages. Sequencing used blood. This clonotype originated in a woman aged 55-75 years in good health.

The CDR3 bases are TGTGCCAGCAGCCCTGCCATGATGGAGACCCAGTACTTC. Its protein is CASSPAMMETQYF. The genes are TRBV7-9 and TRBJ2-5; D call uncertain. The ends were cut back, 5 bases at V and 5 bases at J, with 12 bases in the middle. This CDR3 region has 13 residues. Germline V gene data show CDR1 as SEHNR and CDR2 as FQNEAQ (reference sequence).